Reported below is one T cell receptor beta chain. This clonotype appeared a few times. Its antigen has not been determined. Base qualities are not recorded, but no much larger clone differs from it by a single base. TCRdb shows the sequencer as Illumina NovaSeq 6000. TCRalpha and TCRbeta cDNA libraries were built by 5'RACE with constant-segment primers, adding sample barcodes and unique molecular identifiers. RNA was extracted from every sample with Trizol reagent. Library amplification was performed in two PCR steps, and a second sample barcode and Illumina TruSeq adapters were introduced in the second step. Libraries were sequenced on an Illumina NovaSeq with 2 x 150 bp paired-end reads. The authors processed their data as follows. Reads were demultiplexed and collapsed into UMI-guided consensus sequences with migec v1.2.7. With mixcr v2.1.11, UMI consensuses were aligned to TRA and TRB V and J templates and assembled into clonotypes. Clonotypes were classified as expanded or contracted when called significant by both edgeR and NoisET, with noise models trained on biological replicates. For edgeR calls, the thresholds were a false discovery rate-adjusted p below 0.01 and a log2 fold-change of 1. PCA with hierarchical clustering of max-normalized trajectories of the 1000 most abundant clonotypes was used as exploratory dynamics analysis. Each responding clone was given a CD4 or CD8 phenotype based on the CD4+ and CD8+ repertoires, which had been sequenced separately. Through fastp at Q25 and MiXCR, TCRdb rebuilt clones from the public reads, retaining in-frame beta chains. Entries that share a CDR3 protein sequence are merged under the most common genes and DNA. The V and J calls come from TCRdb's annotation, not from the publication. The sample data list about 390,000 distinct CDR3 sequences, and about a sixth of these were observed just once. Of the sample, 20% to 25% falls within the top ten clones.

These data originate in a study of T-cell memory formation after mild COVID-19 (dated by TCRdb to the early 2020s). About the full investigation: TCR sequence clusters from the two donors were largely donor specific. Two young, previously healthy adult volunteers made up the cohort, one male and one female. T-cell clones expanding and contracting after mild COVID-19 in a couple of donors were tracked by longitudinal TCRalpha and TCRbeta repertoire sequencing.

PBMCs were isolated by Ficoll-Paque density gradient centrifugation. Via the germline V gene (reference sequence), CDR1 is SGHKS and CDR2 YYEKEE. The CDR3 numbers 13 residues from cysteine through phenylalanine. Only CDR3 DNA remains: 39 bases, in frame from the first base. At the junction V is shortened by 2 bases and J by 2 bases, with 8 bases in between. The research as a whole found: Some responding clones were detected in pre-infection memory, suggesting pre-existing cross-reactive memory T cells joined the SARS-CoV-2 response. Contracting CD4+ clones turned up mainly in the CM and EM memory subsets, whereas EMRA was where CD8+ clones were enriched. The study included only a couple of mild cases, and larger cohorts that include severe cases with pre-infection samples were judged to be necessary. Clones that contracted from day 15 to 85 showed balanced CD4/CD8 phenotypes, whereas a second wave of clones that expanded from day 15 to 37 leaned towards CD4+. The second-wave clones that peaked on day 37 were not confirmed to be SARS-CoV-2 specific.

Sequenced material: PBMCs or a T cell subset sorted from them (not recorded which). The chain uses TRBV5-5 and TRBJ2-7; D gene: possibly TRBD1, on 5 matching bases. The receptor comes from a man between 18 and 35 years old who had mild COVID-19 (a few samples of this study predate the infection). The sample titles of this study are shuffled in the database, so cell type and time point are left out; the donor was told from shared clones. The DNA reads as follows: TGTGCCAGCAGCTTCGACAGCACCTACGAGCAGTACTTC. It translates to CASSFDSTYEQYF.